This is a list of T cell receptor beta chains from one sample in a study of blood T cell repertoires in COVID-19. Clones were sequenced by immunoSEQ multiplex PCR, and TCRdb holds only the in-frame ones, with some missing. In the table there are roughly 16,000 clones, almost 90% of which are singletons. The specimen sequenced was peripheral blood. All receptors derive from a human donor in a cohort sampled during active COVID-19. Both conserved end residues are part of each CDR3. D genes are given only for firm matches. Size tells how often a clone was seen (once, few, many) or the class of an expanded clone, and some rows leave it out.

>TRBV29-1|TRBJ2-5|-|TRBD1
TGCAGCGTCGCGACAGGGGGTTCACAGTACTTC
CSVATGGSQYF
>TRBV5-1|TRBJ2-5|-|-
TGCGCCAGCAGCCTGGATAAGGCGGAGTACCAAGAGACCCAGTACTTC
CASSLDKAEYQETQYF
>TRBV7-9|TRBJ2-7|-|-
TGTGCCAGCAGCTTGGACGGAGGCGAGCAGTACTTC
CASSLDGGEQYF
>TRBV27|TRBJ2-1|-|-
TGTGCCAGCAGTTATCCTTCGGCAGGAATAACCTACAATGAGCAGTTCTTC
CASSYPSAGITYNEQFF
>TRBV4-3|TRBJ1-4|-|TRBD1
TGCGCCAGCAGCCAAGAGGACAGGGAAATTGAAAAACTGTTTTTT
CASSQEDREIEKLFF
>TRBV11-2|TRBJ2-3|-|TRBD2
TGTGCCAGCAACTTAGGGACTAGCGGGAGCCGAACAGATACGCAGTATTTT
CASNLGTSGSRTDTQYF
>TRBV11-3|TRBJ2-1|-|TRBD2
TGTGCCAGCAGCCGATTAGCGGGAGGAGGGGATGAGCAGTTCTTC
CASSRLAGGGDEQFF
>TRBV27|TRBJ2-7|-|-
TGTGCCAGCCCGCGAGGCTGCGAGCAGTACTTC
CASPRGCEQYF
>TRBV7-3|TRBJ2-4|once|TRBD2
TGTGCCAGCAGCCCTACTAGCGGAGGAAGCATTCAGTACTTC
CASSPTSGGSIQYF
>TRBV9|TRBJ1-2|-|-
TGTGCCAGCAGCGTCGGCGACAGGACCTCCTATGGCTACACCTTC
CASSVGDRTSYGYTF
>TRBV24-1|TRBJ2-1|once|TRBD2
TGTGCCACCAGTGGGTATGGCGGGAGCAGCAATGAGCAGTTCTTC
CATSGYGGSSNEQFF
>TRBV5-1|TRBJ1-6|-|TRBD1
TGCGCCAGCAGCGCCCGGGACAGGCAAAGCTCCTATAATTCACCCCTCCACTTT
CASSARDRQSSYNSPLHF
>TRBV5-1|TRBJ1-1|-|TRBD1
TGCGCCAGCAGCTTGCCACAGGGGATGAACACTGAAGCTTTCTTT
CASSLPQGMNTEAFF
>TRBV27|TRBJ1-4|-|-
TGTGCCAGCACCCGAAGCTTCAGGGGCCTTGAGGAAAAACTGTTTTTT
CASTRSFRGLEEKLFF
>TRBV18|TRBJ2-7|-|-
TGTGCCAGCTCCCCCGACCAGGCCAGCTCCTACGAGCAGTACTTC
CASSPDQASSYEQYF
>TRBV2|TRBJ1-1|once|-
TGTGCCAGCAGTGAATTCTCTTCGGACACTGAAGCTTTCTTT
CASSEFSSDTEAFF
>TRBV28|TRBJ1-1|-|-
TGTGCCAGCAGTTCTAGGGCAGGGTACACTGAAGCTTTCTTT
CASSSRAGYTEAFF
>TRBV25-1|TRBJ2-1|-|-
TGTGCCAGCAGTGAGGGACTGGACTACAATGAGCAGTTCTTC
CASSEGLDYNEQFF
>TRBV4-1|TRBJ1-1|-|TRBD1
TGCGCCAGCAGCCACGAAGGGACAGTGCGGGATGAAGCTTTCTTT
CASSHEGTVRDEAFF
>TRBV6-6|TRBJ1-1|once|-
TGTGCCAGCAGTTACTCTCGGGGAGCAGGCACTGAAGCTTTCTTT
CASSYSRGAGTEAFF